Each of the 23 T cell receptor beta chains below was sequenced from the same sample in a study of T cells in Graves' hyperthyroidism and ophthalmopathy. TCR beta CDR3 regions were amplified from RNA. The HTBI set primed first-round TCR CDR3 RT-PCR. TCRdb itself ran the multiplex PCR reads through MiXCR, one entry per CDR3 protein. The sample includes around 290,000 distinct CDR3 sequences, roughly 15% of them seen just once. The specimen was blood. These receptors originate from a woman aged 25 to 39 with Graves' hyperthyroidism that later progressed to Graves' ophthalmopathy.

This clonotype was seen many times. The V gene is TRBV6-1, the J gene TRBJ2-5; 8 bases are shared with TRBD1. Germline V gene data show CDR1 as MNHNS and CDR2 as SASEGT. Trimming cost V 3 bases and J 7 bases; bases outside gene matches: 10. The CDR3 contains 15 residues. CDR3 nucleotide sequence: TGTGCCAGCAGTGATCTTAGGACAGGGATCGGGACCCAGTACTTC. This sequence encodes CASSDLRTGIGTQYF.

This sequence joins TRBV10-3 and TRBJ1-1; D gene unclear. The V and J ends lost 5 bases and 1 base respectively, with 8 bases between them. Looked up from germline, CDR1 is ENHRY and CDR2 is SYGVKD. The CDR3 totals 13 residues. The CDR3 nucleotides read TGTGCCATCAGTAAGGAATGGAACACTGAAGCTTTCTTT. As protein: CAISKEWNTEAFF.

At least ten counts were recorded for this clonotype. The J gene is TRBJ2-7, the V gene TRBV2, with 7 bases that match TRBD2. V shed 2 bases and J 3 bases; nucleotides not matched to a gene: 7. The CDR3 runs 15 residues. Germline CDR1 reads SNHLY; CDR2 reads FYNNEI. The CDR3 loop reads CASSEFPGGHYEQYF. DNA of the CDR3: TGTGCCAGCAGTGAATTCCCGGGGGGTCACTACGAGCAGTACTTC. Complete variable domain (other parts from reference TRBV2 and TRBJ2-7): EPEVTQTPSHQVTQMGQEVILRCVPISNHLYFYWYRQILGQKVEFLVSFYNNEISEKSEIFDDQFSVERPDGSNFTLKIRSTKLEDSAMYFCASSEFPGGHYEQYFGPGTRLTVT.

This clonotype is termed medium-sized (0.01 to 0.1%). As DNA, the CDR3 is TGTGCCAGCAGTTGGGACAGGGAGGGAGAAGAGACCCAGTACTTC. Protein sequence: CASSWDREGEETQYF. The genes are TRBV6-1 and TRBJ2-5, with 9 bases fitting TRBD1. V gave up 5 bases and J gave up 3 bases; unmatched junction bases: 7. CDR1 and CDR2 (germline): MNHNS, SASEGT. The CDR3 loop spans 15 amino acids.

This clonotype was recorded many times. V usage is TRBV15 and J usage is TRBJ2-7, with 7 bases identical to TRBD2. Germline CDR1 and CDR2: LNHNV and YYDKDF (reference sequence). This CDR3 is 14 amino acids long. Losses at the gene ends were 4 bases for V and 6 bases for J; bases not matched to a gene: 9. DNA for the CDR3: TGTGCCACCAGCATTTCTAGCGGTGGTAGCGAGCAGTACTTC. It codes for CATSISSGGSEQYF.

This clonotype was observed at least ten times. The chain joins TRBV28 to TRBJ1-2, with D possibly being TRBD1 (6 bases). Deletions cut 8 bases from V and 3 bases from J, with 10 bases between. Looked up from germline, CDR1 is MDHEN and CDR2 is SYDVKM. The CDR3 loop spans 12 amino acids. CDR3 region: CASYRADYGYTF. CDR3 sequence (DNA): TGTGCCAGCTACAGGGCTGACTATGGCTACACCTTC.

In its sample, this clonotype was seen many times. J is TRBJ1-5 and V is TRBV28; 10 positions match TRBD1. With V trimmed by 2 bases and J by 3 bases, 7 bases remained unmatched. There are 17 residues in the CDR3. Germline values: CDR1 MDHEN, CDR2 SYDVKM. CDR3 residues: CASSLGPGQGYNQPQHF. As DNA, the CDR3 is TGTGCCAGCAGTTTAGGTCCGGGACAGGGGTACAATCAGCCCCAGCATTTT.

The chain combines TRBV3-1 with TRBJ2-3; D is unresolved. The CDR3 is 16 residues long. Trimming left V 0 bases short and J 6 bases short, with 16 bases between. Germline V lookup: CDR1 LGHDT, CDR2 YNNKEL (reference sequence). The CDR3 region is CASSQDFVRQPDTQYF. The CDR3 region has the DNA TGTGCCAGCAGCCAAGATTTCGTCAGGCAACCCGATACGCAGTATTTT.

This chain joins TRBV6-5 and TRBJ2-7; 7 bases fit TRBD1. Germline CDR1 is MNHEY and CDR2 is SVGAGI. V shed 2 bases, J shed 2 bases, and the junction held 3 bases outside the gene matches. This CDR3 is built from 14 residues. The CDR3 region has the DNA TGTGCCAGCAGTTACGGGACAGTAACCTACGAGCAGTACTTC. It translates to CASSYGTVTYEQYF.

This rearrangement joins TRBV11-2 to TRBJ2-5; 10 nucleotides match TRBD2. Germline CDR1 is SGHAT and CDR2 is FQNNGV. The CDR3 has 17 amino acids. J gave up 7 bases and V 4 bases, and 15 bases lay outside the gene matches. The CDR3 is CASSSLRGLAGEGTQYF. The CDR3 coding sequence is TGTGCCAGCAGCTCACTCAGGGGTCTAGCGGGAGAGGGGACCCAGTACTTC.

This clonotype was found many times. The chain joins TRBV6-1 to TRBJ1-4, with 9 nucleotides matching TRBD1. V shed 6 bases, J shed 6 bases, and the junction held 14 bases outside the gene matches. CDR1 is MNHNS and CDR2 is SASEGT in the germline V gene. There are 17 residues in the CDR3. The CDR3 DNA follows: TGTGCCAGCAGCCGAGGACAGGGGACCAACTCGGATGAAAAACTGTTTTTT. It specifies CASSRGQGTNSDEKLFF.

The sample holds many counts of this clonotype. This chain links TRBV11-2 with TRBJ2-7; 8 nucleotides line up with TRBD2. Unmatched junction bases numbered 8, after V lost 8 bases and J lost 2 bases. CDR1 and CDR2 (germline): SGHAT, FQNNGV. The CDR3 loop spans 14 amino acids. Here the CDR3 DNA reads TGTGCCAGCGGTCAACTAGCGGCGGCCTACGAGCAGTACTTC. Amino acids: CASGQLAAAYEQYF.

The table lists this clonotype with a few counts. The chain couples TRBV9 to TRBJ2-3; 7 nucleotides agree with TRBD1. V was pared by 4 bases and J by 2 bases, with 13 bases of the junction left unmatched. The CDR3 has 17 amino acids. Germline V gives CDR1 SGDLS, CDR2 YYNGEE. CDR3 residues: CASSTEDRAIITDTQYF. CDR3 in DNA: TGTGCCAGCAGCACCGAAGACAGGGCTATAATCACAGATACGCAGTATTTT. The full variable domain, completed using reference TRBV9 and TRBJ2-3, is DSGVTQTPKHLITATGQRVTLRCSPRSGDLSVYWYQQSLDQGLQFLIQYYNGEERAKGNILERFSAQQFPDLHSELNLSSLELGDSALYFCASSTEDRAIITDTQYFGPGTRLTVL.

This clonotype has at least ten counts. In DNA form, the CDR3 reads TGCGCCAGCAGCCAAGAGGAGGGACACGAGCAGTACTTC. This sequence encodes CASSQEEGHEQYF. The rearrangement joins TRBV4-1 to TRBJ2-7, with D possibly TRBD2 on 6 matching bases. Trimming shortened V by 0 bases and J by 5 bases, and 8 bases separated the two germline ends. The V gene's germline CDR1 is MGHRA and CDR2 YSYEKL. The CDR3 has 13 residues.

This clonotype was recorded many times. The chain has TRBV4-1 and TRBJ1-5; no firm D call. V dropped 2 bases and J dropped 0 bases, with 11 bases sitting between them. This CDR3 contains 16 residues. Germline V gives CDR1 MGHRA, CDR2 YSYEKL. This CDR3 reads CASSQYALDSNQPQHF. CDR3 nucleotides: TGCGCCAGCAGCCAATATGCGTTGGATAGCAATCAGCCCCAGCATTTT.

The J gene is TRBJ2-5, the V gene TRBV15; D call uncertain. From germline, CDR1 is LNHNV and CDR2 YYDKDF (reference sequence). V gave up 3 bases and J gave up 7 bases, with 18 bases separating them. The CDR3 length is 15 residues. DNA for the CDR3: TGTGCCACCAGCAGGGCAGGAGTAAATATTGGGACCCAGTACTTC. As protein: CATSRAGVNIGTQYF.

This clonotype was seen a handful of times. No conserved phenylalanine or tryptophan is present at the end of the CDR3, so a read error is the likely explanation. V and J are TRBV5-6 and TRBJ2-7; 10 bases agree with TRBD1. Looked up from germline, CDR1 is SGHDT and CDR2 is YYEEEE. The trim removed 3 bases at V and 5 bases at J, leaving 5 bases unmatched. CDR3 length: 14 residues. Here the CDR3 reads CASSWDRGANEQYL. The CDR3 bases are TGTGCCAGCAGCTGGGACAGGGGAGCCAACGAGCAGTACCTC.

There are many counts of this clonotype. The rearrangement uses TRBV15 and TRBJ2-7, with 7 positions matching TRBD1. The CDR3 has 14 amino acids. Germline trimming cut 5 bases from V and 4 bases from J; bases unmatched to any gene: 8. Germline V CDR1 and CDR2: LNHNV, YYDKDF (reference sequence). The CDR3 DNA is TGTGCCACCAGCCGCCGGGACAGAGGGTACGAGCAGTACTTC. As protein: CATSRRDRGYEQYF.

This clonotype has ten or more counts. This chain connects TRBV27 to TRBJ2-1; D is unresolved. Germline V gene lookup returns CDR1 MNHEY and CDR2 SMNVEV (reference sequence). Trimming shortened V by 4 bases and J by 4 bases, and 8 bases separated the two germline ends. This CDR3 region has 13 residues. The CDR3, as DNA: TGTGCCAGCAGTTCACTGGTTTACAATGAGCAGTTCTTC. Amino acids: CASSSLVYNEQFF.

The chain carries TRBV5-4 and TRBJ2-3; D is unclear. This CDR3 has 15 amino acids. The V end was cut by 2 bases, the J end by 0 bases, with 10 bases between. Germline V CDR1 and CDR2: SGHNT, YYREEE (reference sequence). CDR3 in DNA: TGTGCCAGCAGCTTCATTCTAGGAAGCACAGATACGCAGTATTTT. Translated, it gives CASSFILGSTDTQYF.

This clonotype occurred many times. The CDR3: CASSRLRGQIYEQYF. CDR3 DNA sequence: TGTGCCAGCAGTCGCCTCCGGGGACAGATCTACGAGCAGTACTTC. The gene calls are TRBV6-2 or TRBV6-3 and TRBJ2-7; 7 positions agree with TRBD1. Germline V CDR1 and CDR2: MNHEY, SVGEGT. Trimming at V came to 5 bases and at J to 3 bases, leaving 10 bases not matched to a gene. This CDR3 has 15 amino acids.

The table lists this clonotype with many counts. The chain couples TRBV7-9 to TRBJ2-1; 10 positions match TRBD2. With V trimmed by 5 bases and J by 6 bases, 10 bases remained unmatched. The CDR3 has 16 amino acids. Germline lookup yields CDR1 SEHNR and CDR2 FQNEAQ (reference sequence). The CDR3 sequence: CASSPLLAGDPNEQFF. CDR3 bases: TGTGCCAGCAGCCCACTTCTAGCGGGAGATCCCAATGAGCAGTTCTTC.

In its sample, this clonotype was seen many times. The chain combines TRBV30 with TRBJ1-1, with 10 nucleotides matching TRBD1. The CDR3 is made up of 11 amino acids. After removal of 4 bases from V and 11 bases from J, the junction contained 4 bases not matched to a gene. The germline gives CDR1 GTSNPN, CDR2 SVGIG (reference sequence). The chain's CDR3 is CAWTGTGAAFF. CDR3 sequence (DNA): TGTGCCTGGACCGGGACAGGGGCCGCTTTCTTT.